These 5 T cell receptor beta chains were all obtained from the same sample, sequenced in a study of T cell responses to AZD1222 COVID-19 vaccine. Generated by immunoSEQ multiplex PCR, the TCRdb table keeps only in-frame clones and is missing some. The sample has 120,000 or so clones; more than 80% are singletons. The source material was peripheral blood, sampled on day 0 of AZD1222 vaccination. The receptor set was obtained from an adult in good health.

The gene calls are TRBV5-8 and TRBJ2-1, with a tentative D call TRBD1 (5 bases). The CDR3 runs to 14 residues. CDR1 and CDR2 (germline): SGHTS, YDEGEE. Trimming left V 0 bases short and J 3 bases short, with 7 bases between. For the CDR3, the DNA is TGTGCCAGCAGCTTGGGACAGAACTACAATGAGCAGTTCTTC. Residues: CASSLGQNYNEQFF.

The CDR3 nucleotides are TGTGCCAGCACCGATCAGCCCCAGCATTTT. Protein product: CASTDQPQHF. The genes are TRBV12-3 or TRBV12-4 and TRBJ1-5; D is unclear. Trimming removed 7 bases at V and 5 bases at J, with 3 bases between. The CDR3 totals 10 residues.

The chain uses TRBV18 and TRBJ1-5, with unresolved D. Germline lookup yields CDR1 KGHSH and CDR2 LQKENI. The CDR3 loop spans 14 amino acids. V was pared by 5 bases and J by 7 bases, with 15 bases between. CDR3 sequence: CASSSIERRQPQHF. The CDR3 DNA is TGTGCCAGCTCATCTATTGAGCGGCGACAGCCCCAGCATTTT.

The genes are TRBV9 and TRBJ1-1; D unresolved. This CDR3 has 13 amino acids. Per the germline V gene, CDR1 is SGDLS and CDR2 is YYNGEE. Deletions cut 0 bases from V and 6 bases from J, with 9 bases between. The CDR3 reads CASSVGPRAEAFF. CDR3 coding DNA: TGTGCCAGCAGCGTAGGGCCTCGGGCTGAAGCTTTCTTT.

Comments on this clone: The junction does not match germline at one end; this may be a read error. The chain employs TRBV7-7 and TRBJ1-4; tentatively, D is TRBD1 (5 bases). Germline V CDR1 and CDR2: SSHAT, FNYEAQ (reference sequence). The CDR3 totals 15 residues. DNA of the CDR3: TGTGCTAGCAGCTTAGAGGGGCCGCCCCTAGGAAAACTGTTTTTT. It codes for CASSLEGPPLGKLFF.